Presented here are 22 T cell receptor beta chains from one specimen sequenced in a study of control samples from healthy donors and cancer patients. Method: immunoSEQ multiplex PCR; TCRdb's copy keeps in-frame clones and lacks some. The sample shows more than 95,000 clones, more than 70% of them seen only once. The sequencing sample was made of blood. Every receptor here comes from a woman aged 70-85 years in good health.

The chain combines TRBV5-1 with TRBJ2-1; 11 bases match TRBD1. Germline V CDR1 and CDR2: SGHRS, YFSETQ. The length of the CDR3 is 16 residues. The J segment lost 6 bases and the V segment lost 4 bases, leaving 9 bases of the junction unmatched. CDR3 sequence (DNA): TGCGCCAGCAGCAGGAGGACAGGGGGCCATACCAATGAGCAGTTCTTC. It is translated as CASSRRTGGHTNEQFF.

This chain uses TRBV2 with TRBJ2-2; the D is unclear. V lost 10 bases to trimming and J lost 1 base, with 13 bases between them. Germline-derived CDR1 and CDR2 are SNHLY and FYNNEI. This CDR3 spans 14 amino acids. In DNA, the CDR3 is TGTGCCAACTCCCTGACGGAGAACACCGGGGAGCTGTTTTTT. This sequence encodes CANSLTENTGELFF.

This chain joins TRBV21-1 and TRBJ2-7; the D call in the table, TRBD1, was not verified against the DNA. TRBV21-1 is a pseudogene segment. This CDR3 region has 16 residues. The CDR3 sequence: CASSSSGQGVFYEQYF. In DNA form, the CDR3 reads TGTGCCAGCAGCTCTAGTGGGCAGGGGGTTTTCTACGAGCAGTACTTC.

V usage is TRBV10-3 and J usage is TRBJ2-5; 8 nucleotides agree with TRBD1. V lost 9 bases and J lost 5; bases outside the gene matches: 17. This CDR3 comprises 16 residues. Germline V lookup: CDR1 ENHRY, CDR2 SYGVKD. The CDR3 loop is CAISPGTGDYGETQYF. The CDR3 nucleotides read TGTGCCATTTCTCCCGGGACAGGAGATTACGGGGAGACCCAGTACTTC.

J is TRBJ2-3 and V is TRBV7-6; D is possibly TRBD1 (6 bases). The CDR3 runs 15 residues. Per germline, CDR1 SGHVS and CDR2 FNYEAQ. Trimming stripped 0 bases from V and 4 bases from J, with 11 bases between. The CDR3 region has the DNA TGTGCCAGCAGCTTAGCGGGGGCCAGCTCAGATACGCAGTATTTT. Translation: CASSLAGASSDTQYF.

CDR3 residues: CASSTGANYGYTF. For the CDR3, the DNA is TGTGCCAGCAGCACAGGGGCTAACTATGGCTACACCTTC. V and J are TRBV7-9 and TRBJ1-2; 7 bases match TRBD1. Germline loops: CDR1 SEHNR, CDR2 FQNEAQ (reference sequence). V was clipped by 5 bases and J by 0 bases; unmatched bases: 0. This CDR3 is built from 13 residues.

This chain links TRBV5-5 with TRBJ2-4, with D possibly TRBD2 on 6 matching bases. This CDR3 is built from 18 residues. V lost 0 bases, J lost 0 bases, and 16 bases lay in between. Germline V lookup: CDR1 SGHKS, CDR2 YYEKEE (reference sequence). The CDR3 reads CASSLAGVRALAKNIQYF. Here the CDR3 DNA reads TGTGCCAGCAGCTTGGCGGGGGTTAGGGCTCTAGCCAAAAACATTCAGTACTTC.

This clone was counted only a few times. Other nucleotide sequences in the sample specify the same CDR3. The CDR3 DNA reads as TGCGCCAGCAGCTTGGGGGACACCTCCTATGGCTACACCTTC. This sequence encodes CASSLGDTSYGYTF. The chain combines TRBV5-1 with TRBJ1-2; perhaps TRBD1 as D (6 bases). This CDR3 contains 14 residues. Trimming pared 0 bases from V and 4 bases from J, leaving 10 bases between. Germline CDR1 reads SGHRS; CDR2 reads YFSETQ.

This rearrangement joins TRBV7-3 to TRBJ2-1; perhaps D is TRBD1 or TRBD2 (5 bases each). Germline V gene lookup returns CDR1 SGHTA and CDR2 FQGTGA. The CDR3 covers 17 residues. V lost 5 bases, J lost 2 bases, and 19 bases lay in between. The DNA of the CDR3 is TGTGCCAGCAGCCCAGAAGGGACCCTGAGTCCCTACAATGAGCAGTTCTTC. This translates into CASSPEGTLSPYNEQFF.

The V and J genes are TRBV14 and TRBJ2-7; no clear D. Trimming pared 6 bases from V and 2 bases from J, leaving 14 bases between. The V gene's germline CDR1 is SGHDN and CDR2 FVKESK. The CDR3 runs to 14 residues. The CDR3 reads CASSITGGTYEQYF. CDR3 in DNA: TGTGCCAGCAGTATAACCGGCGGTACCTACGAGCAGTACTTC.

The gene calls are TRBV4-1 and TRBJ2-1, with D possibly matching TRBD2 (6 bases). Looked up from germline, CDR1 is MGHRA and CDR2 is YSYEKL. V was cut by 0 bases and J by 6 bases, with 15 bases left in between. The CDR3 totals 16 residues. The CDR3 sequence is CASSQDPGGVGNEQFF. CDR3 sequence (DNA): TGCGCCAGCAGCCAAGATCCTGGCGGGGTTGGCAATGAGCAGTTCTTC.

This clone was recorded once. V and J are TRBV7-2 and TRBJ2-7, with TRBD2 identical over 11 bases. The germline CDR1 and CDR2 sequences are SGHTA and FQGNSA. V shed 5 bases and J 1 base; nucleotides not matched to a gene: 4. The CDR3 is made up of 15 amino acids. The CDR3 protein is CASSVSGGGSYEQYF. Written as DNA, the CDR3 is TGTGCCAGCAGCGTTAGCGGGGGGGGTTCCTACGAGCAGTACTTC.

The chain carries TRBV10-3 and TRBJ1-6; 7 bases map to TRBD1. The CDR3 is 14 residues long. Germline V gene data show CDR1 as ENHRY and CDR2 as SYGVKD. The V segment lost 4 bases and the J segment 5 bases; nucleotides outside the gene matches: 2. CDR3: CAISATGDNSPLHF. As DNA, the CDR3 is TGTGCCATCAGTGCTACAGGGGATAATTCACCCCTCCACTTT.

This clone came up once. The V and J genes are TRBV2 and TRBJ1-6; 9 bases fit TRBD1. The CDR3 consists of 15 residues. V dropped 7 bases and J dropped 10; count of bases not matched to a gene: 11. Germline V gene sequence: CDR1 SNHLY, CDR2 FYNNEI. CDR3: CASTPGQGSHSPLHF. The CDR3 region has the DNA TGTGCCAGCACCCCTGGACAGGGGTCCCACTCACCCCTCCACTTT.

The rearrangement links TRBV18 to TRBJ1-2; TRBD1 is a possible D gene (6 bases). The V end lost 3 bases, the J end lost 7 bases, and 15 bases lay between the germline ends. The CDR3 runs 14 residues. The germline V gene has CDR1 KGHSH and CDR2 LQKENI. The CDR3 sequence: CASSPHEGVIGYTF. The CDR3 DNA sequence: TGTGCCAGCTCACCCCACGAGGGGGTGATTGGCTACACCTTC.

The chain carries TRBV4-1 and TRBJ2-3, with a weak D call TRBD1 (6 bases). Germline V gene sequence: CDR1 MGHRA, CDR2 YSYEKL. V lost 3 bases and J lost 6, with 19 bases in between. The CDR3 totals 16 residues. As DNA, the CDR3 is TGCGCCAGCAGCCATTCCCCCCAGGGGACGGTCGATACGCAGTATTTT. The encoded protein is CASSHSPQGTVDTQYF.

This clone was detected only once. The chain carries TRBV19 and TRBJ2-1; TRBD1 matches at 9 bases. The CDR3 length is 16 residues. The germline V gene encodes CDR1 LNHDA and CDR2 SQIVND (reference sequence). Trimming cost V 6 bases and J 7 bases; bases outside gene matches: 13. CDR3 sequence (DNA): TGTGCCAGTAGCGATTTGGGGACAGGGTTTGGAAATGAGCAGTTCTTC. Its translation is CASSDLGTGFGNEQFF.

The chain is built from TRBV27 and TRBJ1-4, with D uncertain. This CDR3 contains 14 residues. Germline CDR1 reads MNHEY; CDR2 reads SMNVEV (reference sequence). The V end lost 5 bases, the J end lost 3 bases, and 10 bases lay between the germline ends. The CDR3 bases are TGTGCCAGCAGTCCGGCCCGACCTAATGAAAAACTGTTTTTT. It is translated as CASSPARPNEKLFF.

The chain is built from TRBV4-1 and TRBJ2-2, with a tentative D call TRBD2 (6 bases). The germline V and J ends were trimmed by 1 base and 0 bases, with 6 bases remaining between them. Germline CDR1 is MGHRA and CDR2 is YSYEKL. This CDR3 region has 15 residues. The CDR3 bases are TGCGCCAGCAGCCAAGGACTAGCGAACACCGGGGAGCTGTTTTTT. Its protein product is CASSQGLANTGELFF.

The CDR3 coding sequence is TGTGCCAGCATTAGGTCAGGGACGAACACTGAAGCTTTCTTT. Translating it yields CASIRSGTNTEAFF. The chain has TRBV6-5 and TRBJ1-1; D may be TRBD1 (5 bases). Germline CDR1 and CDR2: MNHEY and SVGAGI. The CDR3 covers 14 residues. Trimming left V 7 bases short and J 1 base short, with 13 bases between.

The chain's CDR3 is CSASRLGLTDTQYF. CDR3 bases: TGCAGTGCTAGTCGACTCGGCCTGACAGATACGCAGTATTTT. The rearrangement joins TRBV20-1 to TRBJ2-3; D remains ambiguous. V lost 3 bases to trimming and J lost 3 bases, with 13 bases between them. Germline V gene lookup returns CDR1 DFQATT and CDR2 SNEGSKA (reference sequence). The CDR3 runs to 14 residues.

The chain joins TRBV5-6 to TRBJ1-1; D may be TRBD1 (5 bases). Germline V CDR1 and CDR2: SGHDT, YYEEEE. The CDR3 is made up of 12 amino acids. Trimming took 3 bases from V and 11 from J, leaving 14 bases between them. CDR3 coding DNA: TGTGCCAGCAGCTGGAGGGCAGGGCAGGCTTTCTTT. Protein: CASSWRAGQAFF. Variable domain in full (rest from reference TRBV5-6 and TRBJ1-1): DAGVTQSPTHLIKTRGQQVTLRCSPKSGHDTVSWYQQALGQGPQFIFQYYEEEERQRGNFPDRFSGHQFPNYSSELNVNALLLGDSALYLCASSWRAGQAFFGQGTRLTVV.